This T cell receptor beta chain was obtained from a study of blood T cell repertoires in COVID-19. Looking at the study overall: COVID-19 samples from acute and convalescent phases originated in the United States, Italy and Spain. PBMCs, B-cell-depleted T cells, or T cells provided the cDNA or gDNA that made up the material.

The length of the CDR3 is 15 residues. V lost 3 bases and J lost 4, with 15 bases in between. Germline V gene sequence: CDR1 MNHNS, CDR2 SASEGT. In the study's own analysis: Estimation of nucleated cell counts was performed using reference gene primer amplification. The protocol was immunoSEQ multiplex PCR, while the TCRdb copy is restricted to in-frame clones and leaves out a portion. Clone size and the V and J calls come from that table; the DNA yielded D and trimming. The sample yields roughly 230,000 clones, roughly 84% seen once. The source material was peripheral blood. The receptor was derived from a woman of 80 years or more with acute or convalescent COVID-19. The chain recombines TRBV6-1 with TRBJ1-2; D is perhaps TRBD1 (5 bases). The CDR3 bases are TGTGCCAGCAGTGATGGGTGGCGGGGACTCTATGGCTACACCTTC. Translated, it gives CASSDGWRGLYGYTF.